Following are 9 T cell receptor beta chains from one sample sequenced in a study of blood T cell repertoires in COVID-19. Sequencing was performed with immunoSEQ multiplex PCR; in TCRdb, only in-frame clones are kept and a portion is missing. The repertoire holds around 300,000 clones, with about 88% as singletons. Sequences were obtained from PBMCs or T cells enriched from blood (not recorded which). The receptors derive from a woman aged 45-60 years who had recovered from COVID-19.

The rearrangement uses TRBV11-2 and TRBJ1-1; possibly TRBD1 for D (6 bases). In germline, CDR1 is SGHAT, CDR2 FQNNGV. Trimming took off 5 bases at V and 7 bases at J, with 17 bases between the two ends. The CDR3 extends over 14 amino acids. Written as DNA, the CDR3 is TGTGCCAGCAGCCGGGGGGGCCCGAACGGTGAAGCTTTCTTT. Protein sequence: CASSRGGPNGEAFF.

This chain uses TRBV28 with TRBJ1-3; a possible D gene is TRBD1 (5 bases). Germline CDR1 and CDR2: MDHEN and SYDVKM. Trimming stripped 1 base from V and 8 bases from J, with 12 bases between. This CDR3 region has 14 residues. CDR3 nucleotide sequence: TGTGCCAGCAGTTTATCAGGGCCCGGAGACACCATATATTTT. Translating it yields CASSLSGPGDTIYF. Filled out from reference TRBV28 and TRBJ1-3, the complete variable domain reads DVKVTQSSRYLVKRTGEKVFLECVQDMDHENMFWYRQDPGLGLRLIYFSYDVKMKEKGDIPEGYSVSREKKERFSLILESASTNQTSMYLCASSLSGPGDTIYFGEGSWLTVV.

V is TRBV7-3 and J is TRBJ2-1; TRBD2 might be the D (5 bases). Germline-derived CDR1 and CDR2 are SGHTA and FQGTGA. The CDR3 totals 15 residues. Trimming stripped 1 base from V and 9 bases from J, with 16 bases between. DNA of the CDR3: TGTGCCAGCAGCTTAAGTGTAAGGGAGATAGGTGAGCAGTTCTTC. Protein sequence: CASSLSVREIGEQFF. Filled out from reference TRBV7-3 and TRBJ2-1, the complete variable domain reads GAGVSQTPSNKVTEKGKYVELRCDPISGHTALYWYRQSLGQGPEFLIYFQGTGAADDSGLPNDRFFAVRPEGSVSTLKIQRTERGDSAVYLCASSLSVREIGEQFFGPGTRLTVL.

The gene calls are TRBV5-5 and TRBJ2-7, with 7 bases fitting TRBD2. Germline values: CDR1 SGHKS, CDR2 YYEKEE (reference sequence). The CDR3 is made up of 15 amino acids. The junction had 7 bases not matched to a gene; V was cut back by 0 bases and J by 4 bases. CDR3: CASSLDIAGRYEQYF. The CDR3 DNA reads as TGTGCCAGCAGCTTGGATATAGCGGGTCGTTACGAGCAGTACTTC.

The CDR3 DNA follows: TGTGCCACCAGTGACCCTAGGACAGGGTGGGAGCAGTACTTC. Its protein product is CATSDPRTGWEQYF. V and J are TRBV24-1 and TRBJ2-7; TRBD1 matches 8 bases. The CDR3 covers 14 residues. Germline CDR1 KGHDR, CDR2 SFDVKD. The V segment lost 4 bases and the J segment 7 bases; nucleotides outside the gene matches: 8.

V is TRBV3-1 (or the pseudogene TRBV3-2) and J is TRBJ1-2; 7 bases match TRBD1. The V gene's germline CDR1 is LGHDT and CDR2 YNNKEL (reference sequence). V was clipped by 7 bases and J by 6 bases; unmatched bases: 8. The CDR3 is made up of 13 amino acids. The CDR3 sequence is CASNPSGGHGYTF. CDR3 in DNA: TGTGCCAGCAACCCATCAGGGGGACATGGCTACACCTTC.

The CDR3 here is CASSLGGRDYGYTF. In nucleotides, the CDR3 is TGTGCCAGCAGCTTGGGGGGCAGGGACTATGGCTACACCTTC. This chain uses TRBV5-4 with TRBJ1-2, with TRBD1 as a possible D gene (5 bases). The CDR3 has 14 residues. The germline V gene encodes CDR1 SGHNT and CDR2 YYREEE (reference sequence). V lost 0 bases and J 3 bases, leaving 9 bases between the germline ends. Looking up the rest from reference TRBV5-4 and TRBJ1-2 gives the full variable domain: ETGVTQSPTHLIKTRGQQVTLRCSSQSGHNTVSWYQQALGQGPQFIFQYYREEENGRGNFPPRFSGLQFPNYSSELNVNALELDDSALYLCASSLGGRDYGYTFGSGTRLTVV.

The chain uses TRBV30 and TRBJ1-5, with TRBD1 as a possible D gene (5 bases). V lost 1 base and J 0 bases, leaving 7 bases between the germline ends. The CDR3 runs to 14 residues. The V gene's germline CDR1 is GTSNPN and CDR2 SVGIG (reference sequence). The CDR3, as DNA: TGTGCCTGGAGTGCCGACAGTAGCAATCAGCCCCAGCATTTT. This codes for CAWSADSSNQPQHF.

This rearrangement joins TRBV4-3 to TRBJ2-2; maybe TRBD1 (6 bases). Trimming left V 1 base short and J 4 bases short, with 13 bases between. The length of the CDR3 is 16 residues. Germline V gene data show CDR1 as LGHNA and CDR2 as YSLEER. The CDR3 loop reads CASSQGGPRPTGELFF. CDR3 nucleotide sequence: TGCGCCAGCAGCCAAGGGGGGCCGAGGCCCACCGGGGAGCTGTTTTTT.